This T cell receptor (beta chain) emerged from a study of CD4 T cells in relation to SARS-CoV-2 and coronaviruses. Study overall: The restricting HLA molecule for shared crossreactive spike epitopes was mapped. Study-wide results and limits: Compared with monoreactive clones, crossreactive clones showed significantly weaker SARS-CoV-2 expansion. Roughly 65% of donors had memory CD4+ clonotypes crossrecognizing SARS-CoV-2 and common cold coronavirus spike.

The unexposed donors gave CD4+ T cells in about 2011-2018, prior to COVID-19. Method: immunoSEQ multiplex PCR; TCRdb's copy keeps in-frame clones and lacks some. The sample holds 60,000 to 75,000 clones; more than 85% are singletons and the top ten take under 0.3%. Worth noting for this clone: Its cognate antigen is unknown.

Trimming took 0 bases from V and 2 from J; bases not matched to a gene: 13. Germline assignment: CDR1 ENHRY and CDR2 SYGVKD. This CDR3 comprises 19 residues. This TCR came from a human donor in good health. The sample comprised naive CD4+ T cells from PBMCs. The subset denotes: naive CD4+ T cells isolated by negative enrichment. V and J are TRBV10-3 and TRBJ2-5; 9 nucleotides match TRBD2. CDR3 DNA sequence: TGTGCCATCAGTGAGTCGACCGTATCGCTAGCGGGGCCGCAAGAGACCCAGTACTTC. It is translated as CAISESTVSLAGPQETQYF.